The 2 T cell receptor beta chains given below trace back to one sample, sequenced in a study of shared clonotypes between healthy human individuals (dated by TCRdb to 2018 to 2020). The method was the immunoSEQ multiplex PCR assay. TCRdb limited this immuneACCESS table to in-frame rearrangements with V and J called. A share of clones is missing; checked studies link under half to unresolved V genes, and the rest is unexplained. This sample holds approximately 700,000 clones; 73% were observed only once. The ten largest make up around 2% of the sample. The sequenced material came from memory CD4+ T cells sorted from blood. This specimen's cell subset or site label, per the study, means: CD45RA-negative fraction. Receptors were obtained from a woman aged 25-40 years in good health.

The chain uses TRBV7-3 and TRBJ2-5; D possibly uses TRBD1 or TRBD2 (6 bases each). This CDR3 comprises 13 residues. The germline V gene has CDR1 SGHTA and CDR2 FQGTGA. Trimming removed 8 bases at V and 5 bases at J, with 15 bases between. The CDR3 region is CASGRGLGETQYF. The DNA of the CDR3 is TGTGCCAGCGGTCGGGGGCTTGGGGAGACCCAGTACTTC.

The chain couples TRBV5-1 to TRBJ1-2; a possible D gene is TRBD1 (5 bases). Germline values: CDR1 SGHRS, CDR2 YFSETQ. Trimming stripped 0 bases from V and 0 bases from J, with 6 bases between. CDR3 length equals 14 residues. In DNA form, the CDR3 reads TGCGCCAGCAGCTTGGAACAGGCTAACTATGGCTACACCTTC. Translated: CASSLEQANYGYTF.